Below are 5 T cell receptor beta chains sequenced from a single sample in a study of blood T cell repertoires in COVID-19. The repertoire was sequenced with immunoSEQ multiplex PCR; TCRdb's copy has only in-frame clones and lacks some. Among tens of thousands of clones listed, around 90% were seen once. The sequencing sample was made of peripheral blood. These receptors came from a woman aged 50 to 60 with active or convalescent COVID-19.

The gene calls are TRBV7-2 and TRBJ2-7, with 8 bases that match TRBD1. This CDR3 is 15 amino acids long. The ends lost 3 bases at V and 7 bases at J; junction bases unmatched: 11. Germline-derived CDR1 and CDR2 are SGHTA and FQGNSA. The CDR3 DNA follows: TGTGCCAGCAGCTTCTCGGGGACAGGAACGGGGGAGCAGTACTTC. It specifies CASSFSGTGTGEQYF.

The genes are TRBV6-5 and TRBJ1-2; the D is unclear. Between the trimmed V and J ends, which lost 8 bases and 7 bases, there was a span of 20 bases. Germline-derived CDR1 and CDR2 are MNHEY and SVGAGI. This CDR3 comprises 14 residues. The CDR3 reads CASEEFIVVGGYTF. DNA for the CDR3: TGTGCCAGCGAGGAGTTTATCGTTGTAGGTGGCTACACCTTC.

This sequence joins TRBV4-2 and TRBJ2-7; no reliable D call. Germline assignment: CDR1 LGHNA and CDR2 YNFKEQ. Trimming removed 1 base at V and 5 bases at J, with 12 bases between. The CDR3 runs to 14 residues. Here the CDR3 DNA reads TGTGCCAGCAGCCAAGTTACTCCCCCCAACGAGCAGTACTTC. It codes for CASSQVTPPNEQYF.

The CDR3: CSASRGGRGAEGEQFF. The CDR3 nucleotides are TGCAGTGCTAGTCGCGGTGGGCGGGGGGCCGAAGGTGAGCAGTTCTTC. The chain couples TRBV20-1 to TRBJ2-1, with 8 positions matching TRBD2. Looked up from germline, CDR1 is DFQATT and CDR2 is SNEGSKA (reference sequence). The CDR3 sequence is 16 residues long. V gave up 3 bases and J gave up 9 bases; unmatched junction bases: 16.

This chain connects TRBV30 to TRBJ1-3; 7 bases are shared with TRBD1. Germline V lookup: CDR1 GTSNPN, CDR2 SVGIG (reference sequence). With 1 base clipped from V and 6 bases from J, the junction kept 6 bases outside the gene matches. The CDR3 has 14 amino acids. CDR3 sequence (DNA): TGTGCCTGGAGTGGATGGACAGGCCCAAACACCATATATTTT. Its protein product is CAWSGWTGPNTIYF.